A single sample gave rise to the 32 T cell receptor beta chains below, sequenced in a study of T cell responses to AZD1222 COVID-19 vaccine. Clones were sequenced by immunoSEQ multiplex PCR, and TCRdb holds only the in-frame ones, with some missing. In the table there are around 100,000 clones, around 94% of which are singletons. Here the sequenced sample was peripheral blood, taken on day 0 of AZD1222 vaccination. The receptors stem from an adult in good health.

The chain employs TRBV19 and TRBJ1-5; 7 bases match TRBD1. CDR3 length: 19 residues. CDR1 is LNHDA, CDR2 SQIVND, per germline (reference sequence). V trimming: 5 bases; J trimming: 2 bases; junction bases outside the gene matches: 18. In DNA, the CDR3 is TGTGCCAGTAGTCCATTGGGACAGTATGATGTAGTGGGCAATCAGCCCCAGCATTTT. Amino acid sequence: CASSPLGQYDVVGNQPQHF.

This chain links TRBV18 with TRBJ2-7; TRBD2 matches 7 bases. This CDR3 is built from 12 residues. Germline V gene sequence: CDR1 KGHSH, CDR2 LQKENI. V lost 2 bases and J lost 6; bases outside the gene matches: 1. Here the CDR3 reads CASSPGGGEQYF. DNA for the CDR3: TGTGCCAGCTCACCAGGGGGGGGCGAGCAGTACTTC.

This chain connects TRBV7-3 to TRBJ1-6; 9 positions agree with TRBD1. Germline-derived CDR1 and CDR2 are SGHTA and FQGTGA. This CDR3 is 14 amino acids long. The J segment lost 7 bases and the V segment lost 4 bases, leaving 2 bases of the junction unmatched. The CDR3 region is CASSWGTGNSPLHF. The CDR3, as DNA: TGTGCCAGCAGCTGGGGGACAGGGAATTCACCCCTCCACTTT.

The chain combines TRBV5-5 with TRBJ1-2; D may be TRBD1 (6 bases). The CDR3 has 14 residues. Per the germline V gene, CDR1 is SGHKS and CDR2 is YYEKEE (reference sequence). The V and J ends lost 0 bases and 8 bases respectively, with 14 bases between them. The CDR3 DNA is TGTGCCAGCAGCTTGGACAGGGCGTTGGTCGGCTACACCTTC. Residues: CASSLDRALVGYTF.

The CDR3 here is CASSLGGITGGGYTF. CDR3 DNA: TGTGCCAGCAGCTTAGGCGGGATAACAGGGGGTGGCTACACCTTC. The V call is TRBV7-2, the J call TRBJ1-2; 8 bases align to TRBD1. This CDR3 has 15 amino acids. The V gene end was trimmed by 1 base and the J gene end by 7 bases; junction bases not matched to a gene: 8. From germline, CDR1 is SGHTA and CDR2 FQGNSA.

The rearrangement links TRBV9 to TRBJ2-3, with a possible D match to TRBD2 (5 bases). Germline CDR1 and CDR2: SGDLS and YYNGEE. Trimming stripped 0 bases from V and 3 bases from J, with 11 bases between. This CDR3 contains 15 residues. In DNA form, the CDR3 reads TGTGCCAGCAGCGTAGAAGCGGTGGGAACAGATACGCAGTATTTT. This codes for CASSVEAVGTDTQYF. Combining the CDR3 with reference TRBV9 and TRBJ2-3 gives the whole variable domain DSGVTQTPKHLITATGQRVTLRCSPRSGDLSVYWYQQSLDQGLQFLIQYYNGEERAKGNILERFSAQQFPDLHSELNLSSLELGDSALYFCASSVEAVGTDTQYFGPGTRLTVL.

V and J are TRBV28 and TRBJ2-7, with TRBD1 identical over 11 bases. Germline loops: CDR1 MDHEN, CDR2 SYDVKM. The CDR3 length is 16 residues. J was trimmed by 5 bases and V by 6 bases; bases with no gene match: 12. The CDR3 protein is CASSPALGQGDHEQYF. The CDR3 nucleotides are TGTGCCAGCAGCCCCGCCTTGGGACAGGGGGACCACGAGCAGTACTTC.

The chain is built from TRBV7-2 and TRBJ1-4, with 8 nucleotides matching TRBD1. Germline values: CDR1 SGHTA, CDR2 FQGNSA. J lost 5 bases, V lost 6 bases, and 5 bases had no gene match. The CDR3 spans 14 residues. DNA for the CDR3: TGTGCCAGCAGGGCCGGGACAGGCAATGAAAAACTGTTTTTT. This sequence encodes CASRAGTGNEKLFF.

This clone was recorded only once. The gene calls are TRBV2 and TRBJ1-3, with D tentatively TRBD1 (5 bases). The germline V and J ends were trimmed by 3 bases and 2 bases, with 11 bases remaining between them. The V gene's germline CDR1 is SNHLY and CDR2 FYNNEI. The CDR3 is 15 amino acids. CDR3 coding DNA: TGTGCCAGCAGTGAGGTTTCGGGGGCTGGAAACACCATATATTTT. Encoded protein: CASSEVSGAGNTIYF.

The chain has TRBV10-1 and TRBJ2-2, with D perhaps TRBD1 or TRBD2 (6 bases each). CDR3 length: 16 residues. CDR1 WNHNN and CDR2 SYGVQD come from the germline V gene (reference sequence). V lost 4 bases and J lost 4, with 16 bases in between. The DNA of the CDR3 is TGCGCCAGCAGTGTGGGGGGCGCGATGGGCACCGGGGAGCTGTTTTTT. It specifies CASSVGGAMGTGELFF.

J is TRBJ1-1 and V is TRBV5-1, with a possible D match to TRBD1 (6 bases). Germline CDR1 and CDR2: SGHRS and YFSETQ. V lost 3 bases, J lost 6 bases, and 9 bases lay in between. The CDR3 spans 12 residues. CDR3 bases: TGCGCCAGCAGCTCTACAGGGTCTGAAGCTTTCTTT. This encodes CASSSTGSEAFF.

V gene TRBV12-3 or TRBV12-4 combines with J gene TRBJ1-1; D is ambiguous. Deletions cut 6 bases from V and 3 bases from J, with 5 bases between. CDR3 length: 11 amino acids. CDR3 coding DNA: TGTGCCAGCAGCTGGGACACTGAAGCTTTCTTT. This sequence encodes CASSWDTEAFF.

V is TRBV28 and J is TRBJ1-6, with TRBD1 as a possible D gene (6 bases). Germline values: CDR1 MDHEN, CDR2 SYDVKM. Trimming cost V 4 bases and J 6 bases, with 16 bases left between them. CDR3 size: 16 residues. The CDR3 bases are TGTGCCAGCAGTTCCCCTCCGGGGGCGGGTAATTCACCCCTCCACTTT. Amino acids: CASSSPPGAGNSPLHF.

This chain joins TRBV25-1 and TRBJ1-3; no reliable D call. CDR1 is MGHDK, CDR2 SYGVNS, per germline. Trimming left V 6 bases short and J 2 bases short, with 8 bases between. The CDR3 spans 13 residues. The CDR3 coding sequence is TGTGCCAGCAGCCCCGACCCTGGAAACACCATATATTTT. It encodes CASSPDPGNTIYF.

V is TRBV5-5 and J is TRBJ2-7; TRBD1 is a possible D gene (7 bases). The V end was cut by 2 bases, the J end by 4 bases, with 16 bases between. Germline V gives CDR1 SGHKS, CDR2 YYEKEE (reference sequence). The CDR3 runs 15 residues. CDR3 amino acids: CASSLAAGGTYEQYF. CDR3 DNA: TGTGCCAGCAGCTTAGCGGCAGGGGGGACTTACGAGCAGTACTTC.

In its sample, this clone was seen once. The chain has TRBV3-1 (or the pseudogene TRBV3-2) and TRBJ1-4; 7 bases agree with TRBD1. The CDR3 runs to 14 residues. CDR1 is LGHDT, CDR2 YNNKEL, per germline (reference sequence). V shed 3 bases, J shed 7 bases, and the junction held 5 bases outside the gene matches. The CDR3 is CASSHPNRGEKLFF. The CDR3, as DNA: TGTGCCAGCAGCCACCCAAACAGGGGTGAAAAACTGTTTTTT.

The V gene is TRBV3-1 (or the pseudogene TRBV3-2), the J gene TRBJ2-1; TRBD2 matches at 8 bases. Germline values: CDR1 LGHDT, CDR2 YNNKEL (reference sequence). The CDR3 is 15 residues long. V lost 1 base and J lost 9; bases outside the gene matches: 8. The CDR3 bases are TGTGCCAGCAGCCAAGGGAGGGGCGGGAGGTTTGAGCAGTTCTTC. Translation: CASSQGRGGRFEQFF.

This rearrangement joins TRBV6-5 to TRBJ1-5, with D possibly matching TRBD1 (5 bases). Germline assignment: CDR1 MNHEY and CDR2 SVGAGI. V was trimmed by 6 bases and J by 4 bases, leaving 16 bases between them. This CDR3 has 15 amino acids. This CDR3 reads CASRGVDLPNQPQHF. CDR3 nucleotide sequence: TGTGCCAGCAGGGGGGTGGACCTCCCGAATCAGCCCCAGCATTTT.

The chain recombines TRBV7-3 with TRBJ2-2; 7 bases match TRBD1. J lost 6 bases, V lost 5 bases, and 6 bases had no gene match. Germline CDR1 is SGHTA and CDR2 is FQGTGA. The CDR3 sequence is 14 residues long. This CDR3 reads CASSRGQDAGELFF. CDR3 bases: TGTGCCAGCAGCCGCGGACAGGACGCCGGGGAGCTGTTTTTT. Variable domain in full (rest from reference TRBV7-3 and TRBJ2-2): GAGVSQTPSNKVTEKGKYVELRCDPISGHTALYWYRQSLGQGPEFLIYFQGTGAADDSGLPNDRFFAVRPEGSVSTLKIQRTERGDSAVYLCASSRGQDAGELFFGEGSRLTVL.

This clone was counted once. The chain has TRBV29-1 and TRBJ2-7, with no clear D. In germline, CDR1 is SQVTM, CDR2 ANQGSEA. Trimming pared 2 bases from V and 2 bases from J, leaving 10 bases between. This CDR3 has 13 residues. The DNA for the CDR3 is TGCAGCGTTGAACACGGAGCCCCCTACGAGCAGTACTTC. As protein: CSVEHGAPYEQYF.

There are a few counts of this clone. The chain links TRBV7-8 to TRBJ1-5, with D unclear. Per germline, CDR1 SGHVS and CDR2 FQNEAQ. There are 14 residues in the CDR3. V lost 0 bases to trimming and J lost 2 bases, with 5 bases between them. This chain's CDR3 is CASSLAEGNQPQHF. The CDR3 DNA sequence: TGTGCCAGCAGCTTAGCTGAGGGCAATCAGCCCCAGCATTTT.

This chain connects TRBV6-5 to TRBJ1-5; D remains unclear. Germline V gene lookup returns CDR1 MNHEY and CDR2 SVGAGI. Trimming shortened V by 5 bases and J by 3 bases, and 11 bases separated the two germline ends. The CDR3 length is 14 residues. CDR3 region: CASSRDGNNQPQHF. CDR3 in DNA: TGTGCCAGCAGTCGAGACGGCAACAATCAGCCCCAGCATTTT.

The J gene is TRBJ1-2, the V gene TRBV9, with D perhaps TRBD1 (5 bases). In germline, CDR1 is SGDLS, CDR2 YYNGEE. The CDR3 runs to 16 residues. Between the trimmed V and J ends, which lost 0 bases and 2 bases, there was a span of 14 bases. The chain's CDR3 is CASSVVSQVQNYGYTF. The CDR3 nucleotides are TGTGCCAGCAGCGTAGTGTCACAGGTCCAGAACTATGGCTACACCTTC.

The chain links TRBV11-2 to TRBJ2-7; no definite D call. The CDR3 sequence is 12 residues long. Between the trimmed V and J ends, which lost 5 bases and 0 bases, there was a span of 5 bases. Germline V gives CDR1 SGHAT, CDR2 FQNNGV. The CDR3 protein is CASSLGSYEQYF. The CDR3 region has the DNA TGTGCCAGCAGCCTAGGCTCCTACGAGCAGTACTTC.

V and J are TRBV3-1 (or the pseudogene TRBV3-2) and TRBJ2-1; TRBD2 aligns across 8 bases. The CDR3 is 15 residues long. V trimming: 8 bases; J trimming: 1 base; junction bases outside the gene matches: 7. Germline V gene lookup returns CDR1 LGHDT and CDR2 YNNKEL (reference sequence). DNA for the CDR3: TGTGCCAGCGGGTCGGGAGGGGGGTCCTACAATGAGCAGTTCTTC. It specifies CASGSGGGSYNEQFF.

The rearrangement uses TRBV30 and TRBJ1-3; D unresolved. This CDR3 has 13 residues. Trimming removed 8 bases at V and 3 bases at J, with 14 bases between. Germline loops: CDR1 GTSNPN, CDR2 SVGIG (reference sequence). Written as DNA, the CDR3 is TGTGCCCTCGGGTCCCCGAGTGGAAACACCATATATTTT. This sequence encodes CALGSPSGNTIYF.

The chain carries TRBV28 and TRBJ2-1; 8 bases match TRBD2. After removal of 3 bases from V and 8 bases from J, the junction contained 6 bases not matched to a gene. The CDR3 consists of 14 residues. Germline V gives CDR1 MDHEN, CDR2 SYDVKM. Here the CDR3 reads CASSLSGSVDEQFF. CDR3 coding DNA: TGTGCCAGCAGTTTGAGCGGGAGTGTCGATGAGCAGTTCTTC.

The chain couples TRBV11-3 to TRBJ1-1; D gene unclear. The CDR3 is made up of 13 amino acids. V lost 3 bases and J lost 1, with 6 bases in between. The germline V gene encodes CDR1 SGHNT and CDR2 YENEEA. The CDR3 here is CASSFTANTEAFF. CDR3 nucleotide sequence: TGTGCCAGCAGCTTTACAGCGAACACTGAAGCTTTCTTT. Full variable domain (outside the CDR3, taken from reference TRBV11-3 and TRBJ1-1): EAGVVQSPRYKIIEKKQPVAFWCNPISGHNTLYWYLQNLGQGPELLIRYENEEAVDDSQLPKDRFSAERLKGVDSTLKIQPAELGDSAVYLCASSFTANTEAFFGQGTRLTVV.

This clone appeared a single time. The chain links TRBV27 to TRBJ1-4; TRBD1 might be the D (5 bases). This CDR3 has 14 residues. Deletions cut 8 bases from V and 5 bases from J, with 15 bases between. Germline-derived CDR1 and CDR2 are MNHEY and SMNVEV (reference sequence). The CDR3 protein is CASQSWGDNEKLFF. The CDR3 DNA reads TGTGCCAGCCAGTCCTGGGGGGACAATGAAAAACTGTTTTTT.

The CDR3 spells CASRPRRSSGPSTDTQYF. The CDR3 DNA reads TGTGCCAGCAGACCCAGACGGAGCTCGGGGCCCTCCACAGATACGCAGTATTTT. This chain connects TRBV28 to TRBJ2-3; either TRBD1 or TRBD2 may supply D (5 bases each). The CDR3 totals 18 residues. Germline-derived CDR1 and CDR2 are MDHEN and SYDVKM. V was pared by 6 bases and J by 2 bases, with 24 bases between.

The V gene is TRBV5-1, the J gene TRBJ1-6, with D perhaps TRBD1 (5 bases). Trimming left V 3 bases short and J 8 bases short, with 15 bases between. This CDR3 has 15 residues. CDR1 SGHRS and CDR2 YFSETQ come from the germline V gene. The CDR3 is CASSSDGQVYSPLHF. The CDR3 DNA sequence: TGCGCCAGCAGCTCGGACGGACAAGTATATTCACCCCTCCACTTT.

The CDR3, as DNA: TGCAGTGCTAGAGATGGGCCGGCCAAGTACTTC. Protein: CSARDGPAKYF. This chain joins TRBV20-1 and TRBJ2-7, with D uncertain. The germline V and J ends were trimmed by 0 bases and 11 bases, with 11 bases remaining between them. Germline lookup yields CDR1 DFQATT and CDR2 SNEGSKA (reference sequence). The CDR3 consists of 11 residues.